Presented here are 29 T cell receptor beta chains from one specimen sequenced in a study of cytomegalovirus exposure and HLA in healthy donors. PCR used 60 Vbeta primers and 13 Jbeta primers. Clones were read by immunoSEQ multiplex PCR, and TCRdb kept only the in-frame ones, dropping some. The sample carries about 200,000 clones, 85% to 90% recorded once. The sequencing input was PBMCs. These receptors came from a woman under 30 in good health and CMV-seronegative.

The V gene is TRBV15, the J gene TRBJ2-3; 14 bases are shared with TRBD2. V shed 1 base, J shed 3 bases, and the junction held 3 bases outside the gene matches. Germline CDR1 and CDR2: LNHNV and YYDKDF (reference sequence). The CDR3 consists of 17 residues. CDR3 nucleotides: TGTGCCACCAGCAGAGTTAGACTAGCGGGGGGGACAGATACGCAGTATTTT. Its protein is CATSRVRLAGGTDTQYF.

This clone was observed a few times. The rearrangement uses TRBV5-1 and TRBJ2-1; maybe TRBD1 (6 bases). The CDR3 is 15 amino acids. V lost 2 bases and J lost 5, with 14 bases in between. Germline-derived CDR1 and CDR2 are SGHRS and YFSETQ. The CDR3 region is CASSFRGSGNNEQFF. Here the CDR3 DNA reads TGCGCCAGCAGCTTCAGGGGTTCGGGAAACAATGAGCAGTTCTTC.

The chain uses TRBV9 and TRBJ2-7; 7 nucleotides match TRBD1. CDR3 size: 15 residues. Germline CDR1 reads SGDLS; CDR2 reads YYNGEE. Trimming at V came to 2 bases and at J to 7 bases, leaving 12 bases not matched to a gene. CDR3 coding DNA: TGTGCCAGCAGCGTTGACAGGGACGGTTTTTGGGAGCAGTACTTC. Protein sequence: CASSVDRDGFWEQYF.

J is TRBJ2-7 and V is TRBV6-6, with 8 bases matching TRBD2. J was trimmed by 0 bases and V by 2 bases; bases with no gene match: 6. The CDR3 totals 16 residues. CDR1 is MNHNY and CDR2 is SVGAGI in the germline V gene (reference sequence). CDR3 sequence (DNA): TGTGCCAGCAGTTACGAACGACTAGCGCTCTCCTACGAGCAGTACTTC. Translating it yields CASSYERLALSYEQYF.

In its sample, this clone was seen a few times. The V and J genes are TRBV12-5 and TRBJ1-2; the D gene is possibly TRBD1 (6 bases). V shed 2 bases and J shed 7 bases, with 11 bases lying between them. Per the germline V gene, CDR1 is LGHNT and CDR2 is FRNRAP. The CDR3 is made up of 13 amino acids. The CDR3 nucleotides read TGTGCTAGTGGTTTGTCAGGGGCTGGTGGCTACACCTTC. Amino acid sequence: CASGLSGAGGYTF.

V and J are TRBV7-2 and TRBJ2-7, with TRBD1 matching over 9 bases. The V gene end was trimmed by 5 bases and the J gene end by 6 bases; junction bases not matched to a gene: 2. This CDR3 has 12 residues. Germline V gene data show CDR1 as SGHTA and CDR2 as FQGNSA. The CDR3 sequence: CASSRTGAEQYF. The CDR3, as DNA: TGTGCCAGCAGCAGGACAGGGGCCGAGCAGTACTTC.

This chain connects TRBV6-6 to TRBJ1-5; D is uncertain. CDR1 and CDR2 (germline): MNHNY, SVGAGI (reference sequence). The V end lost 2 bases, the J end lost 8 bases, and 16 bases lay between the germline ends. The CDR3 runs 15 residues. CDR3 protein: CASSYKINPDEPQHF. CDR3 coding DNA: TGTGCCAGCAGTTACAAGATTAACCCAGATGAGCCCCAGCATTTT.

This clone was seen only once. V usage is TRBV5-4 and J usage is TRBJ2-3; D possibly corresponds to TRBD2 (5 bases). The length of the CDR3 is 15 residues. V was shortened by 6 bases and J by 7 bases, with 21 bases between the two germline ends. Germline CDR1 and CDR2: SGHNT and YYREEE (reference sequence). CDR3 nucleotides: TGTGCCAGCACCCTCGCCCAAGCGGTCACGAATACGCAGTATTTT. This translates into CASTLAQAVTNTQYF.

The chain combines TRBV5-1 with TRBJ1-6; possibly TRBD1 for D (5 bases). The germline V gene encodes CDR1 SGHRS and CDR2 YFSETQ. The V end lost 0 bases, the J end lost 7 bases, and 11 bases lay between the germline ends. The CDR3 length is 15 residues. This chain's CDR3 is CASSLGGAKNSPLHF. The CDR3 DNA reads TGCGCCAGCAGCTTGGGCGGGGCAAAGAATTCACCCCTCCACTTT.

The V call is TRBV7-9, the J call TRBJ2-7, with 9 positions matching TRBD1. The V and J ends lost 5 bases and 5 bases, in that order; junction bases with no gene match: 10. Germline-derived CDR1 and CDR2 are SEHNR and FQNEAQ (reference sequence). This CDR3 comprises 15 residues. The CDR3 bases are TGTGCCAGCAGCCACAGGGGACAGGGCATCGACGAGCAGTACTTC. This translates into CASSHRGQGIDEQYF.

The chain recombines TRBV5-1 with TRBJ2-5; weak D call: TRBD2 (6 bases). The CDR3 is 14 residues long. The germline CDR1 and CDR2 sequences are SGHRS and YFSETQ. Between the trimmed V and J ends, which lost 0 bases and 2 bases, there was a span of 8 bases. The CDR3 protein is CASSLEGLQETQYF. The DNA for the CDR3 is TGCGCCAGCAGCTTGGAGGGACTTCAAGAGACCCAGTACTTC.

In its sample, this clone was seen once. V gene TRBV7-9 combines with J gene TRBJ2-6; TRBD1 agrees at 8 bases. The V segment lost 6 bases and the J segment 3 bases; nucleotides outside the gene matches: 13. The CDR3 is 18 residues long. Germline lookup yields CDR1 SEHNR and CDR2 FQNEAQ (reference sequence). In DNA, the CDR3 is TGTGCCAGCAGTCCAGCCCCTCGACAGGGGTTTGGGGCCAACGTCCTGACTTTC. Protein product: CASSPAPRQGFGANVLTF.

This chain joins TRBV6-5 and TRBJ2-7, with a possible D match to TRBD2 (6 bases). The length of the CDR3 is 14 residues. Trimming took 3 bases from V and 3 from J, leaving 12 bases between them. Germline CDR1 is MNHEY and CDR2 is SVGAGI. The CDR3: CASSYFASDYEQYF. CDR3 nucleotides: TGTGCCAGCAGTTATTTTGCTAGCGACTACGAGCAGTACTTC.

The chain has TRBV30 and TRBJ2-1; 7 nucleotides match TRBD1. V was pared by 3 bases and J by 2 bases, with 7 bases of the junction left unmatched. Germline loops: CDR1 GTSNPN, CDR2 SVGIG (reference sequence). CDR3 length equals 15 residues. The CDR3 DNA reads as TGTGCCTGGAGAGTCGCAGGGGGAACCTACAATGAGCAGTTCTTC. This sequence encodes CAWRVAGGTYNEQFF.

A remark on this clone: Germline and junction disagree at one end, which may indicate a read error. The DNA for the CDR3 is TGTGCCAGCTCACCGTCCCGGGACAGGGGGTACTTC. Its protein product is CASSPSRDRGYF. This rearrangement joins TRBV18 to TRBJ1-2, with 11 bases aligning to TRBD1. Germline V gene sequence: CDR1 KGHSH, CDR2 LQKENI. This CDR3 spans 12 amino acids.

The gene calls are TRBV6-6 and TRBJ1-2, with D hard to call. V was cut by 2 bases and J by 2 bases, with 9 bases left in between. This CDR3 spans 14 amino acids. CDR1 and CDR2 (germline): MNHNY, SVGAGI (reference sequence). The CDR3 here is CASSYEEWNYGYTF. In DNA, the CDR3 is TGTGCCAGCAGTTACGAAGAGTGGAACTATGGCTACACCTTC.

V usage is TRBV11-2 and J usage is TRBJ2-2; the D gene is possibly TRBD2 (6 bases). Germline CDR1 and CDR2: SGHAT and FQNNGV. This CDR3 spans 14 amino acids. Trimming stripped 8 bases from V and 7 bases from J, with 17 bases between. The CDR3 loop reads CASGGRSLIGELFF. CDR3 in DNA: TGTGCCAGCGGGGGGAGATCCTTAATCGGGGAGCTGTTTTTT.

This rearrangement joins TRBV10-3 to TRBJ1-6, with a possible D match to TRBD1 (5 bases). Germline V gene sequence: CDR1 ENHRY, CDR2 SYGVKD. The CDR3 covers 14 residues. Trimming pared 3 bases from V and 7 bases from J, leaving 10 bases between. The CDR3 reads CAISDNRNNSPLHF. For the CDR3, the DNA is TGTGCCATCAGTGATAACAGGAACAATTCACCCCTCCACTTT.

The gene calls are TRBV7-9 and TRBJ2-2; D unresolved. This CDR3 has 14 residues. Germline V CDR1 and CDR2: SEHNR, FQNEAQ (reference sequence). V was cut by 2 bases and J by 1 base, with 5 bases left in between. DNA for the CDR3: TGTGCCAGCAGCTTACGCAGGAACACCGGGGAGCTGTTTTTT. It yields the protein CASSLRRNTGELFF.

CDR3 region: CASSPPQGGAGELFF. DNA of the CDR3: TGTGCCAGCTCACCACCGCAGGGTGGCGCCGGGGAGCTGTTTTTT. The V call is TRBV18, the J call TRBJ2-2; D possibly corresponds to TRBD1 (5 bases). Germline lookup yields CDR1 KGHSH and CDR2 LQKENI. The CDR3 runs to 15 residues. V gave up 0 bases and J gave up 6 bases, with 11 bases separating them. Supplemented by reference TRBV18 and TRBJ2-2, the full variable domain reads NAGVMQNPRHLVRRRGQEARLRCSPMKGHSHVYWYRQLPEEGLKFMVYLQKENIIDESGMPKERFSAEFPKEGPSILRIQQVVRGDSAAYFCASSPPQGGAGELFFGEGSRLTVL.

The J gene is TRBJ1-3, the V gene TRBV2; a possible D gene is TRBD1 (5 bases). This CDR3 spans 15 amino acids. Germline V gene lookup returns CDR1 SNHLY and CDR2 FYNNEI. The V end lost 1 base, the J end lost 5 bases, and 12 bases lay between the germline ends. The CDR3: CASSEGPRARNTIYF. The CDR3 DNA follows: TGTGCCAGCAGTGAAGGGCCCAGGGCAAGAAACACCATATATTTT.

This chain joins TRBV11-2 and TRBJ2-2, with unresolved D. Germline CDR1 SGHAT, CDR2 FQNNGV. V was shortened by 4 bases and J by 0 bases, with 6 bases between the two germline ends. CDR3 length: 14 amino acids. CDR3 in DNA: TGTGCCAGCAGCTCCCAGTCGAACACCGGGGAGCTGTTTTTT. Its translation is CASSSQSNTGELFF.

This clone has a count of ten or more. The CDR3 sequence: CASSQGQGHTGELFF. The CDR3 region has the DNA TGCGCCAGCAGCCAAGGACAGGGGCACACCGGGGAGCTGTTTTTT. The V and J genes are TRBV4-3 and TRBJ2-2; 8 bases align to TRBD1. Germline CDR1 and CDR2: LGHNA and YSLEER. The CDR3 covers 15 residues. V was pared by 1 base and J by 3 bases, with 1 base of the junction left unmatched.

The gene calls are TRBV7-3 and TRBJ1-1, with 9 bases fitting TRBD1. The germline gives CDR1 SGHTA, CDR2 FQGTGA. V was clipped by 4 bases and J by 0 bases; unmatched bases: 3. The CDR3 is made up of 15 amino acids. The CDR3 spells CASSSGTGLNTEAFF. In DNA form, the CDR3 reads TGTGCCAGCAGCTCGGGGACAGGGCTGAACACTGAAGCTTTCTTT.

The chain combines TRBV5-4 with TRBJ2-5; TRBD2 aligns across 11 bases. The trim removed 1 base at V and 5 bases at J, leaving 4 bases unmatched. The CDR3 totals 15 residues. Germline V gene lookup returns CDR1 SGHNT and CDR2 YYREEE (reference sequence). The CDR3 here is CASSLTSGSWETQYF. CDR3 DNA sequence: TGTGCCAGCAGCTTGACTAGCGGGAGTTGGGAGACCCAGTACTTC.

V usage is TRBV7-9 and J usage is TRBJ2-3; 7 nucleotides agree with TRBD1. Germline V gives CDR1 SEHNR, CDR2 FQNEAQ (reference sequence). The V segment lost 9 bases and the J segment 0 bases; nucleotides outside the gene matches: 6. The CDR3 totals 14 residues. Here the CDR3 reads CASLRGISTDTQYF. The CDR3 DNA follows: TGTGCCAGTCTCAGGGGGATAAGCACAGATACGCAGTATTTT.

The J gene is TRBJ2-3, the V gene TRBV5-5; the match to TRBD2 covers 8 bases. The length of the CDR3 is 15 residues. With V trimmed by 4 bases and J by 5 bases, 9 bases remained unmatched. CDR1 is SGHKS, CDR2 YYEKEE, per germline (reference sequence). The CDR3 here is CASSHSGTSRDTQYF. The CDR3 nucleotides are TGTGCCAGCAGCCATTCCGGGACTAGTCGAGATACGCAGTATTTT.

This chain joins TRBV7-9 and TRBJ1-3; TRBD1 might be the D (5 bases). The CDR3 sequence is 16 residues long. V lost 5 bases and J 3 bases, leaving 17 bases between the germline ends. Germline-derived CDR1 and CDR2 are SEHNR and FQNEAQ (reference sequence). The CDR3 DNA reads TGTGCCAGCAGCCCAACCGGACACATCGGTGGAAACACCATATATTTT. Translation: CASSPTGHIGGNTIYF. Combining the CDR3 with reference TRBV7-9 and TRBJ1-3 gives the whole variable domain DTGVSQNPRHKITKRGQNVTFRCDPISEHNRLYWYRQTLGQGPEFLTYFQNEAQLEKSRLLSDRFSAERPKGSFSTLEIQRTEQGDSAMYLCASSPTGHIGGNTIYFGEGSWLTVV.

The chain has TRBV27 and TRBJ2-5; 12 bases align to TRBD2. The CDR3 runs 16 residues. Germline V CDR1 and CDR2: MNHEY, SMNVEV (reference sequence). V shed 4 bases, J shed 4 bases, and the junction held 7 bases outside the gene matches. The CDR3 coding sequence is TGTGCCAGCAGTTCCCTTGGACTAGCGGGAAGAGAGACCCAGTACTTC. Translation: CASSSLGLAGRETQYF.